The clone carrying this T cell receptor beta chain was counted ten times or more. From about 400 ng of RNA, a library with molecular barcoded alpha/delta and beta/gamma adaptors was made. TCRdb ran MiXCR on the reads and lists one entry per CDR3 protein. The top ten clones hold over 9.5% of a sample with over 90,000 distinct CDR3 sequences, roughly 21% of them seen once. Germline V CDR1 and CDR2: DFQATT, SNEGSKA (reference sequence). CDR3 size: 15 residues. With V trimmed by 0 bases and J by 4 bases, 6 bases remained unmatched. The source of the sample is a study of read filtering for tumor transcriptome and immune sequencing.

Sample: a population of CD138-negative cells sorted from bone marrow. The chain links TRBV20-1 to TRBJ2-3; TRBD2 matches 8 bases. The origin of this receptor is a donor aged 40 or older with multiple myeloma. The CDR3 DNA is TGCAGTGCTAGAGACCCGGGGGGGCCTGCAGATACGCAGTATTTT. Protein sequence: CSARDPGGPADTQYF.